These 25 T cell receptor beta chains share one sample of origin, sequenced in a study of blood T cell repertoires in COVID-19. The assay was immunoSEQ multiplex PCR, and TCRdb's table has in-frame clones only and misses some. The sample consists of some 120,000 clones, around four fifths of them appearing once. The sequenced sample was peripheral blood. These receptors were obtained from a man at least 80 years old with acute or convalescent COVID-19.

This sequence joins TRBV2 and TRBJ1-6; D gene unclear. Germline-derived CDR1 and CDR2 are SNHLY and FYNNEI. Deletions cut 5 bases from V and 0 bases from J, with 17 bases between. This CDR3 has 18 amino acids. For the CDR3, the DNA is TGTGCCAGCAGTAGAGTGGAGGGCCGGAGCTCCTATAATTCACCCCTCCACTTT. Translating gives CASSRVEGRSSYNSPLHF.

This chain joins TRBV5-1 and TRBJ2-5, with TRBD1 matching over 8 bases. CDR3 size: 14 residues. V shed 4 bases, J shed 3 bases, and the junction held 5 bases outside the gene matches. Germline V gene lookup returns CDR1 SGHRS and CDR2 YFSETQ. The CDR3 loop reads CASSGQGGKETQYF. CDR3 bases: TGCGCCAGCAGCGGACAGGGTGGGAAAGAGACCCAGTACTTC.

This clone was picked up a small number of times. This chain uses TRBV4-3 with TRBJ1-2; D is possibly TRBD1 (6 bases). This CDR3 is 15 amino acids long. Looked up from germline, CDR1 is LGHNA and CDR2 is YSLEER. Deletions cut 4 bases from V and 5 bases from J, with 17 bases between. The CDR3 spells CASSPETGSGYGYTF. In DNA form, the CDR3 reads TGCGCCAGCAGCCCCGAAACAGGGTCCGGGTATGGCTACACCTTC.

The sample holds one count of this clone. The chain employs TRBV4-1 and TRBJ1-4; possibly TRBD1 for D (5 bases). The CDR3 covers 18 residues. Germline CDR1 reads MGHRA; CDR2 reads YSYEKL. Trimming stripped 0 bases from V and 6 bases from J, with 20 bases between. The CDR3 is CASSQEPIVPGWDEKLFF. CDR3 coding DNA: TGCGCCAGCAGCCAAGAGCCCATTGTGCCAGGGTGGGATGAAAAACTGTTTTTT.

The chain couples TRBV5-5 to TRBJ2-3; D not resolved. Germline-derived CDR1 and CDR2 are SGHKS and YYEKEE (reference sequence). V dropped 2 bases and J dropped 2 bases, with 6 bases sitting between them. The CDR3 runs to 13 residues. CDR3 region: CASSLIVTDTQYF. CDR3 DNA: TGTGCCAGCAGCTTAATAGTCACAGATACGCAGTATTTT.

The chain links TRBV7-3 to TRBJ1-1, with 9 nucleotides matching TRBD1. The CDR3 is made up of 12 amino acids. Trimming took 5 bases from V and 9 from J; bases not matched to a gene: 4. Germline CDR1 SGHTA, CDR2 FQGTGA. The CDR3 here is CASSQTGGQAFF. CDR3 bases: TGTGCCAGCAGCCAGACAGGGGGGCAAGCTTTCTTT.

The V and J genes are TRBV19 and TRBJ1-1; D call uncertain. Trimming pared 4 bases from V and 1 base from J, leaving 10 bases between. The germline V gene encodes CDR1 LNHDA and CDR2 SQIVND (reference sequence). The CDR3 is made up of 14 amino acids. The CDR3 region is CASSTQVANTEAFF. The CDR3 DNA follows: TGTGCCAGTAGTACTCAGGTCGCGAACACTGAAGCTTTCTTT.

In the case of this clone: One end of the junction fails to match germline, which may point to a read error. The chain combines TRBV7-6 with TRBJ2-5, with 7 bases lining up with TRBD2. The CDR3 consists of 15 residues. Germline values: CDR1 SGHVS, CDR2 FNYEAQ. CDR3 in DNA: TGTGCCAGCAGCCTAGCCTTTGGGGGAGGGGAGACCCAGTACTTC. Translated: CASSLAFGGGETQYF. Full variable domain (remainder filled in from reference TRBV7-6 and TRBJ2-5): GAGVSQSPRYKVTKRGQDVALRCDPISGHVSLYWYRQALGQGPEFLTYFNYEAQQDKSGLPNDRFSAERPEGSISTLTIQRTEQRDSAMYRCASSLAFGGGETQYFGPGTRLLVL.

The CDR3 loop is CATSKDRVNTGELFF. In nucleotides, the CDR3 is TGTGCCACCAGCAAGGACAGGGTGAACACCGGGGAGCTGTTTTTT. J is TRBJ2-2 and V is TRBV15, with 8 nucleotides matching TRBD1. Germline CDR1 is LNHNV and CDR2 is YYDKDF (reference sequence). There are 15 residues in the CDR3. The V gene end was trimmed by 4 bases and the J gene end by 1 base; junction bases not matched to a gene: 2.

The V gene is TRBV18, the J gene TRBJ2-5; 10 bases fit TRBD1. The trim removed 2 bases at V and 1 base at J, leaving 4 bases unmatched. Germline loops: CDR1 KGHSH, CDR2 LQKENI. The CDR3 spans 16 residues. The CDR3 DNA reads as TGTGCCAGCTCACCAAGGGACAGGGGATTCCAAGAGACCCAGTACTTC. Encoded protein: CASSPRDRGFQETQYF. Full variable domain (missing parts from reference TRBV18 and TRBJ2-5): NAGVMQNPRHLVRRRGQEARLRCSPMKGHSHVYWYRQLPEEGLKFMVYLQKENIIDESGMPKERFSAEFPKEGPSILRIQQVVRGDSAAYFCASSPRDRGFQETQYFGPGTRLLVL.

This clone appeared a few times. The chain employs TRBV5-1 and TRBJ2-3, with TRBD1 matching 9 bases. The ends lost 2 bases at V and 5 bases at J; junction bases unmatched: 3. This CDR3 comprises 14 residues. Germline V gene data show CDR1 as SGHRS and CDR2 as YFSETQ. The CDR3 reads CASSLTGGGDTQYF. The CDR3 nucleotides read TGCGCCAGCAGCTTAACAGGGGGCGGAGATACGCAGTATTTT.

The gene calls are TRBV10-3 and TRBJ1-3, with D unresolved. In germline, CDR1 is ENHRY, CDR2 SYGVKD. There are 14 residues in the CDR3. V shed 8 bases and J shed 0 bases, with 11 bases lying between them. CDR3 sequence (DNA): TGTGCCATCGGCGGAGACCGCTCTGGAAACACCATATATTTT. It codes for CAIGGDRSGNTIYF.

The V gene is TRBV3-1 (or the pseudogene TRBV3-2), the J gene TRBJ2-1; D is perhaps TRBD1 (5 bases). Trimming shortened V by 0 bases and J by 9 bases, and 15 bases separated the two germline ends. Germline CDR1 reads LGHDT; CDR2 reads YNNKEL (reference sequence). The CDR3 has 15 amino acids. CDR3 nucleotides: TGTGCCAGCAGCCAAGAAAGTCGACTGGGGCGTGAGCAGTTCTTC. Residues: CASSQESRLGREQFF.

The table lists this clone with a few counts. The rearrangement links TRBV6-5 to TRBJ1-2; the match to TRBD1 covers 7 bases. This CDR3 has 14 residues. Germline V gene lookup returns CDR1 MNHEY and CDR2 SVGAGI. Trimming at V came to 6 bases and at J to 4 bases, leaving 8 bases not matched to a gene. Here the CDR3 reads CASSQGQAAYGYTF. CDR3 in DNA: TGTGCCAGCAGCCAAGGACAGGCCGCCTATGGCTACACCTTC.

This rearrangement joins TRBV6-5 to TRBJ1-2; D gene unclear. Germline lookup yields CDR1 MNHEY and CDR2 SVGAGI. Trimming removed 6 bases from V and 4 bases from J, with 15 bases in between. The CDR3 has 14 amino acids. The CDR3 is CASSLRRESYGYTF. The CDR3 nucleotides read TGTGCCAGCAGCCTAAGAAGGGAGTCCTATGGCTACACCTTC.

This chain connects TRBV7-8 to TRBJ2-3; D is uncertain. V shed 5 bases and J shed 0 bases, with 15 bases lying between them. Germline V lookup: CDR1 SGHVS, CDR2 FQNEAQ. The CDR3 runs 16 residues. CDR3 protein: CASSSRWRGSTDTQYF. DNA of the CDR3: TGTGCCAGCAGCAGTAGATGGCGCGGAAGCACAGATACGCAGTATTTT.

V gene TRBV20-1 combines with J gene TRBJ2-7; D remains unclear. The CDR3 extends over 11 amino acids. The germline V and J ends were trimmed by 5 bases and 3 bases, with 8 bases remaining between them. Germline CDR1 and CDR2: DFQATT and SNEGSKA (reference sequence). Here the CDR3 DNA reads TGCAGTGCTCCCGACAACTACGAGCAGTACTTC. This translates into CSAPDNYEQYF.

This clone was observed a handful of times. This chain uses TRBV25-1 with TRBJ2-2; D may be TRBD2 (6 bases). The CDR3 consists of 16 residues. Germline CDR1 MGHDK, CDR2 SYGVNS. Trimming left V 3 bases short and J 7 bases short, with 18 bases between. This CDR3 reads CASSERMTVGSGELFF. The CDR3 DNA reads as TGTGCCAGCAGTGAGCGTATGACAGTCGGGAGCGGGGAGCTGTTTTTT.

J is TRBJ2-7 and V is TRBV7-8; 8 bases map to TRBD1. Germline-derived CDR1 and CDR2 are SGHVS and FQNEAQ. The CDR3 sequence is 14 residues long. Trimming at V came to 1 base and at J to 7 bases, leaving 6 bases not matched to a gene. The CDR3 nucleotides read TGTGCCAGCAGCTTAGGGGGACAGGCCCTAGAGCAGTACTTC. Its protein is CASSLGGQALEQYF.

The genes are TRBV5-8 and TRBJ1-5, with D uncertain. Germline V gene sequence: CDR1 SGHTS, CDR2 YDEGEE. This CDR3 has 14 amino acids. V was shortened by 1 base and J by 7 bases, with 12 bases between the two germline ends. The CDR3 is CASSLRRFDQPQHF. The CDR3 bases are TGTGCCAGCAGCTTGCGGCGGTTCGACCAGCCCCAGCATTTT.

J is TRBJ2-3 and V is TRBV21-1; TRBD2, as called in the table, went unchecked against the DNA. TRBV21-1 is marked as a pseudogene. The CDR3 totals 18 residues. CDR3 loop: CASRVPAGEPGGTDTQYF. In DNA form, the CDR3 reads TGTGCCAGCAGAGTACCAGCGGGGGAACCCGGTGGCACAGATACGCAGTATTTT.

This clone was detected only a few times. The chain has TRBV5-1 and TRBJ2-7; 8 bases map to TRBD1. CDR3 length: 15 amino acids. V trimming: 4 bases; J trimming: 5 bases; junction bases outside the gene matches: 11. Germline CDR1 reads SGHRS; CDR2 reads YFSETQ. The CDR3 DNA reads TGCGCCAGCAGCCCGACAGGGGCAATCGCGAACGAGCAGTACTTC. This gives the protein CASSPTGAIANEQYF.

This clone was recorded only once. The chain recombines TRBV27 with TRBJ1-2, with 7 bases fitting TRBD1. This CDR3 is built from 15 residues. CDR1 MNHEY and CDR2 SMNVEV come from the germline V gene (reference sequence). Trimming removed 5 bases from V and 9 bases from J; junction bases left unmatched: 15. CDR3 sequence: CASSHFRQGQYRYTF. CDR3 in DNA: TGTGCCAGCAGTCACTTTAGACAGGGCCAATATCGCTACACCTTC.

This clone appeared a few times. The genes are TRBV4-2 and TRBJ2-3; 7 bases line up with TRBD2. The CDR3 contains 16 residues. V shed 0 bases, J shed 1 base, and the junction held 4 bases outside the gene matches. Germline values: CDR1 LGHNA, CDR2 YNFKEQ. This CDR3 is CASSQDLAEGTDTQYF. DNA of the CDR3: TGTGCCAGCAGCCAAGACCTAGCGGAGGGCACAGATACGCAGTATTTT.

This rearrangement joins TRBV6-1 to TRBJ1-3; D gene unclear. Between the trimmed V and J ends, which lost 4 bases and 0 bases, there was a span of 7 bases. Germline-derived CDR1 and CDR2 are MNHNS and SASEGT. The CDR3 covers 14 residues. CDR3 DNA sequence: TGTGCCAGCAGTGCAGCCCACTCTGGAAACACCATATATTTT. Amino acids: CASSAAHSGNTIYF.